This passage covers 32 T cell receptor beta chains from one sample sequenced in a study of CD8 T cells in ankylosing spondylitis. Study-level results: Typical of ankylosing spondylitis blood, it appeared, was a TCR beta motif of under 10 highly homologous variants.

Their antigen targets remain unknown. TCRdb independently ran MiXCR on the 5' RACE reads; one entry per CDR3 protein. The sample lists about 700,000 distinct CDR3 sequences, around 19% occurring once. The sequenced material came from blood, either unsorted or a sorted T cell fraction (not recorded which). These receptors originate from a male donor with ankylosing spondylitis.

There are a few counts of this clonotype. The rearrangement uses TRBV4-2 and TRBJ2-5; D gene uncertain. CDR3 size: 16 residues. V lost 3 bases and J lost 4, with 18 bases in between. Looked up from germline, CDR1 is LGHNA and CDR2 is YNFKEQ. CDR3 amino acids: CASSHGPFGDPETQYF. CDR3 nucleotide sequence: TGTGCCAGCAGCCACGGCCCCTTTGGAGATCCAGAGACCCAGTACTTC.

V gene TRBV11-1 combines with J gene TRBJ2-5, with TRBD2 identical over 8 bases. The length of the CDR3 is 17 residues. Germline V lookup: CDR1 SGHAT, CDR2 FQDESV (reference sequence). J lost 5 bases, V lost 2 bases, and 13 bases had no gene match. Here the CDR3 reads CASSLRLLTGGLETQYF. As DNA, the CDR3 is TGTGCCAGCAGCTTAAGATTGTTAACGGGGGGGCTGGAGACCCAGTACTTC.

This clonotype was counted between two and nine times. As DNA, the CDR3 is TGCAGTGCTAGAGATCCCCGGACTAGCGGGGGGAACAATGAGCAGTTCTTC. It yields the protein CSARDPRTSGGNNEQFF. The V call is TRBV20-1, the J call TRBJ2-1; 14 bases match TRBD2. The CDR3 sequence is 17 residues long. Losses at the gene ends were 0 bases for V and 5 bases for J; bases not matched to a gene: 6. CDR1 is DFQATT, CDR2 SNEGSKA, per germline (reference sequence).

This clonotype was counted between two and nine times. J is TRBJ2-7 and V is TRBV20-1; D may match TRBD1 or TRBD2 (5 bases each). Trimming removed 2 bases from V and 0 bases from J, with 14 bases in between. From germline, CDR1 is DFQATT and CDR2 SNEGSKA (reference sequence). CDR3 length equals 15 residues. The CDR3 DNA follows: TGCAGTGCTAGAAAGCCCGGGGCTAGCTCCTACGAGCAGTACTTC. This encodes CSARKPGASSYEQYF.

This clonotype has just a few counts. The J gene is TRBJ1-1, the V gene TRBV7-9; TRBD1 matches at 8 bases. The V and J ends lost 8 bases and 0 bases, in that order; junction bases with no gene match: 5. Germline assignment: CDR1 SEHNR and CDR2 FQNEAQ (reference sequence). The CDR3 runs 14 residues. The CDR3 loop is CASGTGPLNTEAFF. DNA for the CDR3: TGTGCCAGCGGGACAGGCCCCTTGAACACTGAAGCTTTCTTT.

This clonotype was seen a few times. The J gene is TRBJ2-2, the V gene TRBV4-2, with TRBD2 matching over 7 bases. The germline V gene has CDR1 LGHNA and CDR2 YNFKEQ. The CDR3 runs to 18 residues. Trimming took 0 bases from V and 0 from J; bases not matched to a gene: 7. For the CDR3, the DNA is TGTGCCAGCAGCCAAGATCGCTCGAGCGGGGCGAACACCGGGGAGCTGTTTTTT. This translates into CASSQDRSSGANTGELFF.

This clonotype was recorded a few times. V usage is TRBV12-3 or TRBV12-4 and J usage is TRBJ2-1; 8 bases map to TRBD2. J lost 7 bases, V lost 2 bases, and 7 bases had no gene match. The CDR3 runs to 15 residues. Here the CDR3 DNA reads TGTGCCAGCAGTTTAAAAGCGGGGGCCACAAATGAGCAGTTCTTC. Translating gives CASSLKAGATNEQFF.

This clonotype was counted between two and nine times. V and J are TRBV5-1 and TRBJ2-1; D might be TRBD2 (6 bases). Germline CDR1 SGHRS, CDR2 YFSETQ. Trimming took off 0 bases at V and 13 bases at J, with 14 bases between the two ends. The CDR3 contains 13 residues. The CDR3 DNA reads TGCGCCAGCAGCTTGGGAGGGAGCGGGCCACAGTTCTTC. Amino acid sequence: CASSLGGSGPQFF.

This clonotype was seen a few times. V and J are TRBV5-1 and TRBJ2-7; 9 positions agree with TRBD1. The germline V gene encodes CDR1 SGHRS and CDR2 YFSETQ. V was clipped by 4 bases and J by 5 bases; unmatched bases: 7. The CDR3 spans 14 residues. The CDR3 coding sequence is TGCGCCAGCAGCATTCCGGGACAGGGAAACGAGCAGTACTTC. Its protein product is CASSIPGQGNEQYF.

In its sample, this clonotype was seen a few times. The gene calls are TRBV20-1 and TRBJ1-5; TRBD1 aligns across 10 bases. Germline values: CDR1 DFQATT, CDR2 SNEGSKA (reference sequence). With 6 bases clipped from V and 2 bases from J, the junction kept 7 bases outside the gene matches. This CDR3 spans 15 amino acids. CDR3 amino acids: CSARGQGIGNQPQHF. The CDR3 DNA sequence: TGCAGTGCCCGGGGACAGGGGATTGGCAATCAGCCCCAGCATTTT.

This clonotype turned up a few times. The chain uses TRBV2 and TRBJ2-1; maybe TRBD1 (6 bases). The CDR3 length is 12 residues. Trimming removed 5 bases from V and 7 bases from J, with 9 bases in between. The germline V gene encodes CDR1 SNHLY and CDR2 FYNNEI. CDR3 DNA: TGTGCCAGCAGTACTCAGGGGAATGAGCAGTTCTTC. It yields the protein CASSTQGNEQFF. Based on the CDR3 plus reference TRBV2 and TRBJ2-1, the full variable domain is EPEVTQTPSHQVTQMGQEVILRCVPISNHLYFYWYRQILGQKVEFLVSFYNNEISEKSEIFDDQFSVERPDGSNFTLKIRSTKLEDSAMYFCASSTQGNEQFFGPGTRLTVL.

This clonotype was seen more than once but under ten times. V is TRBV20-1 and J is TRBJ2-7, with D perhaps TRBD1 (5 bases). The CDR3 is 13 amino acids. Germline loops: CDR1 DFQATT, CDR2 SNEGSKA (reference sequence). Trimming took off 6 bases at V and 4 bases at J, with 16 bases between the two ends. Here the CDR3 DNA reads TGCAGTGCCCCACGTTTTGGGGCGTACGAGCAGTACTTC. It encodes CSAPRFGAYEQYF.

This clonotype came up a few times. The chain joins TRBV7-9 to TRBJ2-5; 7 nucleotides agree with TRBD1. Losses at the gene ends were 5 bases for V and 5 bases for J; bases not matched to a gene: 5. The CDR3 loop spans 13 amino acids. Germline CDR1 SEHNR, CDR2 FQNEAQ (reference sequence). This CDR3 is CASSLQGFETQYF. DNA for the CDR3: TGTGCCAGCAGCCTACAGGGGTTTGAGACCCAGTACTTC.

The chain recombines TRBV12-3 or TRBV12-4 with TRBJ1-6, with TRBD1 identical over 10 bases. The CDR3 is 15 residues long. Trimming cost V 6 bases and J 5 bases; bases outside gene matches: 4. The CDR3 DNA reads TGTGCCAGCAGCCCGGGACAGGGGAATAATTCACCCCTCCACTTT. Encoded protein: CASSPGQGNNSPLHF.

This clonotype turned up a few times. V usage is TRBV25-1 and J usage is TRBJ1-6, with D tentatively TRBD1 (6 bases). The length of the CDR3 is 15 residues. Germline V gene lookup returns CDR1 MGHDK and CDR2 SYGVNS. Trimming took 6 bases from V and 3 from J, leaving 12 bases between them. As DNA, the CDR3 is TGTGCCAGCAGGGCGGGGGGCGTCTATAATTCACCCCTCCACTTT. Translated, it gives CASRAGGVYNSPLHF.

CDR3 nucleotides: TGTGCCAGCAGCCAAGTGGAGGGGGATGGCTACACCTTC. The encoded protein is CASSQVEGDGYTF. The chain combines TRBV3-1 with TRBJ1-2; D might be TRBD1 (6 bases). This CDR3 is 13 amino acids long. The V end lost 1 base, the J end lost 6 bases, and 9 bases lay between the germline ends. Germline V gene lookup returns CDR1 LGHDT and CDR2 YNNKEL (reference sequence).

This clonotype has more than one count but fewer than ten. This chain connects TRBV5-1 to TRBJ2-7, with 7 bases lining up with TRBD1. From germline, CDR1 is SGHRS and CDR2 YFSETQ. CDR3 length: 13 amino acids. V lost 9 bases to trimming and J lost 1 base; unmatched junction nucleotides: 7. This CDR3 reads CATREQGSYEQYF. The CDR3 nucleotides are TGCGCCACCAGAGAACAGGGGTCCTACGAGCAGTACTTC.

This clonotype was observed a few times. The genes are TRBV20-1 and TRBJ2-5; 10 nucleotides agree with TRBD1. The CDR3 sequence is 17 residues long. The V gene's germline CDR1 is DFQATT and CDR2 SNEGSKA (reference sequence). With 5 bases clipped from V and 5 bases from J, the junction kept 17 bases outside the gene matches. CDR3 sequence (DNA): TGCAGTGCTCGGAGGGACAGGGGAGTTCGGGAGGCGGAGACCCAGTACTTC. Translation: CSARRDRGVREAETQYF.

This clonotype was observed a few times. The chain uses TRBV7-2 and TRBJ2-7; 8 bases are shared with TRBD2. Germline trimming cut 1 base from V and 3 bases from J; bases unmatched to any gene: 5. Germline assignment: CDR1 SGHTA and CDR2 FQGNSA. The CDR3 is made up of 15 amino acids. CDR3 sequence: CASSLVGGAGYEQYF. CDR3 in DNA: TGTGCCAGCAGCTTAGTCGGGGGGGCTGGCTACGAGCAGTACTTC.

This clonotype turned up a few times. The V gene is TRBV4-1, the J gene TRBJ2-6; a possible D gene is TRBD2 (5 bases). Trimming took 3 bases from V and 4 from J, leaving 10 bases between them. The CDR3 sequence is 15 residues long. Germline V lookup: CDR1 MGHRA, CDR2 YSYEKL. The CDR3 loop reads CASSHIGVGANVLTF. In DNA, the CDR3 is TGCGCCAGCAGCCATATCGGGGTAGGGGCCAACGTCCTGACTTTC.

This chain joins TRBV29-1 and TRBJ1-2; maybe TRBD1 (5 bases). The CDR3 length is 12 residues. Trimming left V 4 bases short and J 3 bases short, with 9 bases between. Germline CDR1 is SQVTM and CDR2 is ANQGSEA. CDR3 sequence: CSVALGDYGYTF. The CDR3 bases are TGCAGCGTTGCCCTAGGGGACTATGGCTACACCTTC. Using reference TRBV29-1 and TRBJ1-2 for the parts outside the CDR3, the full variable domain is SAVISQKPSRDICQRGTSLTIQCQVDSQVTMMFWYRQQPGQSLTLIATANQGSEATYESGFVIDKFPISRPNLTFSTLTVSNMSPEDSSIYLCSVALGDYGYTFGSGTRLTVV.

Remarks on this clonotype: Germline and junction disagree at one end, which may indicate a read error. This chain uses TRBV20-1 with TRBJ1-4; no firm D call. CDR3 length: 16 residues. Germline loops: CDR1 DFQATT, CDR2 SNEGSKA (reference sequence). For the CDR3, the DNA is TGCAGTGCTAGAGATGCTAGGGATGCAACTAATGAAAAACTGTCTTTT. It translates to CSARDARDATNEKLSF.

V is TRBV6-5 and J is TRBJ1-5, with D uncertain. There are 17 residues in the CDR3. The V end was cut by 0 bases, the J end by 2 bases, with 14 bases between. Germline CDR1 is MNHEY and CDR2 is SVGAGI. The CDR3, as DNA: TGTGCCAGCAGTTACTCGACTCCGGGAACGGGCAATCAGCCCCAGCATTTT. As protein: CASSYSTPGTGNQPQHF.

The chain recombines TRBV15 with TRBJ1-1; D not resolved. The CDR3 consists of 14 residues. The germline CDR1 and CDR2 sequences are LNHNV and YYDKDF (reference sequence). Trimming left V 0 bases short and J 1 base short, with 6 bases between. The CDR3 here is CATSRDPRNTEAFF. In DNA form, the CDR3 reads TGTGCCACCAGCAGAGACCCAAGGAACACTGAAGCTTTCTTT.

CDR3 nucleotides: TGTGCCAGCAGTCCTCGGACAGGGGTTAATGAGCAGTTCTTC. Translation gives CASSPRTGVNEQFF. The chain employs TRBV28 and TRBJ2-1; 9 nucleotides agree with TRBD1. V lost 5 bases, J lost 7 bases, and 6 bases stayed unmatched. The CDR3 contains 14 residues. Germline V gene sequence: CDR1 MDHEN, CDR2 SYDVKM. Looking up the rest from reference TRBV28 and TRBJ2-1 gives the full variable domain: DVKVTQSSRYLVKRTGEKVFLECVQDMDHENMFWYRQDPGLGLRLIYFSYDVKMKEKGDIPEGYSVSREKKERFSLILESASTNQTSMYLCASSPRTGVNEQFFGPGTRLTVL.

The genes are TRBV6-1 and TRBJ2-3, with 11 positions matching TRBD2. The junction had 3 bases not matched to a gene; V was cut back by 5 bases and J by 5 bases. The CDR3 has 14 amino acids. The germline CDR1 and CDR2 sequences are MNHNS and SASEGT. CDR3 region: CASSNSGGGDTQYF. For the CDR3, the DNA is TGTGCCAGCAGTAATAGCGGGGGGGGAGATACGCAGTATTTT.

The chain employs TRBV20-1 and TRBJ2-3; D tentatively fits TRBD1 or TRBD2 (7 bases each). V dropped 6 bases and J dropped 5 bases, with 12 bases sitting between them. This CDR3 is built from 12 residues. Germline CDR1 is DFQATT and CDR2 is SNEGSKA (reference sequence). The CDR3 reads CSAQGEGDTQYF. The DNA of the CDR3 is TGCAGTGCGCAGGGGGAGGGAGATACGCAGTATTTT.

V is TRBV20-1 and J is TRBJ1-4; D is ambiguous. The germline V and J ends were trimmed by 0 bases and 10 bases, with 9 bases remaining between them. CDR3 length: 12 residues. Germline-derived CDR1 and CDR2 are DFQATT and SNEGSKA (reference sequence). The CDR3 spells CSARDQGGKLFF. In nucleotides, the CDR3 is TGCAGTGCTAGAGATCAAGGCGGAAAACTGTTTTTT.

This clonotype has at least ten counts. The chain joins TRBV5-6 to TRBJ2-5, with D hard to call. CDR1 is SGHDT, CDR2 YYEEEE, per germline. V dropped 4 bases and J dropped 12 bases, with 16 bases sitting between them. This CDR3 has 12 residues. CDR3: CASSLDRYIEYF. For the CDR3, the DNA is TGTGCCAGCAGCCTCGACCGGTACATCGAGTACTTC.

CDR3 coding DNA: TGCAGTGCTAGAACGGTCCCTATTGAGCAGTTCTTC. Protein: CSARTVPIEQFF. This rearrangement joins TRBV20-1 to TRBJ2-1; D gene ambiguous. Germline CDR1 DFQATT, CDR2 SNEGSKA (reference sequence). The ends were cut back, 2 bases at V and 9 bases at J, with 11 bases in the middle. The CDR3 has 12 amino acids.

This clonotype was observed a few times. The J gene is TRBJ2-3, the V gene TRBV19, with 8 bases aligning to TRBD1. CDR1 LNHDA and CDR2 SQIVND come from the germline V gene (reference sequence). The CDR3 is 14 amino acids. With V trimmed by 6 bases and J by 3 bases, 5 bases remained unmatched. For the CDR3, the DNA is TGTGCCAGTAGATCGACAGGGGAGACAGATACGCAGTATTTT. Its translation is CASRSTGETDTQYF. The full variable domain, with the rest looked up from reference TRBV19 and TRBJ2-3, is DGGITQSPKYLFRKEGQNVTLSCEQNLNHDAMYWYRQDPGQGLRLIYYSQIVNDFQKGDIAEGYSVSREKKESFPLTVTSAQKNPTAFYLCASRSTGETDTQYFGPGTRLTVL.

This rearrangement joins TRBV15 to TRBJ2-2, with a possible D match to TRBD1 (6 bases). This CDR3 is 14 amino acids long. The V end lost 1 base, the J end lost 5 bases, and 8 bases lay between the germline ends. Per germline, CDR1 LNHNV and CDR2 YYDKDF (reference sequence). Here the CDR3 reads CATSRVGTTGELFF. The CDR3 bases are TGTGCCACCAGCAGAGTAGGGACAACCGGGGAGCTGTTTTTT.